This T cell receptor (beta chain) was captured by sequencing in a study of neoadjuvant anti-PD-1 for oral cavity cancer. At the level of the study: Patients without progression got a fourth dose around day 43.

TCRdb keeps only in-frame clones here, not all; method: immunoSEQ multiplex PCR. The sample includes fewer than 20,000 clones, 72% of them seen just once. The germline V and J ends were trimmed by 4 bases and 1 base, with 10 bases remaining between them. The CDR3 consists of 14 residues. CDR1 and CDR2 from the germline V gene are ENHRY and SYGVKD. These newly diagnosed stage II-IVA oral cavity squamous cell carcinoma patients had no prior systemic or radiation treatment. These oral cavity squamous cell carcinomas were HPV-negative and locally advanced. On this clone: The target antigen is unknown.

Study-level findings and limits: Only a few patients per response group were TCR-analyzed; validation needed.

The chain combines TRBV10-3 with TRBJ1-1; possibly TRBD1 for D (6 bases). The input for sequencing was PBMCs, taken before nivolumab (anti-PD-1) treatment. The sequence was collected from a person aged 35-80 years with oral cavity squamous cell carcinoma. CDR3 region: CAISGQAGNTEAFF. The DNA of the CDR3 is TGTGCCATCAGTGGACAGGCCGGGAACACTGAAGCTTTCTTT.